This TCR beta chain originates from a study of T-cell memory formation after mild COVID-19. TCRdb reprocessed the 5' RACE reads via MiXCR and lists one record per CDR3 protein. The sample has about 350,000 distinct CDR3 sequences, 25% to 30% seen once; the top ten hold about 14%. V lost 4 bases to trimming and J lost 4 bases, with 10 bases between them. Germline CDR1 is SEHNR and CDR2 is FQNEAQ (reference sequence). The CDR3 extends over 13 amino acids. The chain has TRBV7-9 and TRBJ1-1; unclear D gene. What was sequenced was PBMCs or a T cell subset sorted from them (not recorded which). The clonotype was recovered from an adult woman who had mild COVID-19 (a few samples of this study predate the infection). Cell type and time point are not known. CDR3 coding DNA: TGTGCCAGCAGCTCCCCCGGGAGCACTGAAGCTTTCTTT. Protein product: CASSSPGSTEAFF.